This T cell receptor beta chain was obtained from a study of chronic HIV infection and antiretroviral therapy. V lost 4 bases and J lost 6, with 10 bases in between. Germline V CDR1 and CDR2: MNHNY, SVGAGI (reference sequence). The CDR3 is made up of 13 amino acids. TCRdb independently ran MiXCR on the 5' RACE reads; one entry per CDR3 protein. The sample has fewer than 40,000 distinct CDR3 sequences, about 9.7% seen once. The chain links TRBV6-6 to TRBJ1-5; D ambiguous. This clonotype was sampled from an adult who had HIV and had not received antiretroviral therapy, or was an uninfected healthy control (not recorded which). The specimen sequenced was peripheral blood. The CDR3 DNA sequence: TGTGCCAGCAGTTCCCTAGACACTCAGCCCCAGCATTTT. Encoded protein: CASSSLDTQPQHF.